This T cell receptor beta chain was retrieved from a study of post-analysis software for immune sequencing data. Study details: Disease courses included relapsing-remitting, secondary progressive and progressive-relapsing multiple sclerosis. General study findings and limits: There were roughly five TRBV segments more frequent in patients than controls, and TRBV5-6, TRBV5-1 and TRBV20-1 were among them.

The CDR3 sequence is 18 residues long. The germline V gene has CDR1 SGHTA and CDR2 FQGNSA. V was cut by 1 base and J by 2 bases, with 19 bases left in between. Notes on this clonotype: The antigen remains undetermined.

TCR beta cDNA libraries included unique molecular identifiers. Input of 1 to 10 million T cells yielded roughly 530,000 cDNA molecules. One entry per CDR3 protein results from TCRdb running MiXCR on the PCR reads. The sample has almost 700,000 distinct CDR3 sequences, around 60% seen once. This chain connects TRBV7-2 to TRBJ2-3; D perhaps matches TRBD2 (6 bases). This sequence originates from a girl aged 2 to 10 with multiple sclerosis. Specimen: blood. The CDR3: CASSLVSGGAGLTDTQYF. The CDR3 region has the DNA TGTGCCAGCAGCTTAGTGAGTGGCGGGGCGGGCCTCACAGATACGCAGTATTTT.